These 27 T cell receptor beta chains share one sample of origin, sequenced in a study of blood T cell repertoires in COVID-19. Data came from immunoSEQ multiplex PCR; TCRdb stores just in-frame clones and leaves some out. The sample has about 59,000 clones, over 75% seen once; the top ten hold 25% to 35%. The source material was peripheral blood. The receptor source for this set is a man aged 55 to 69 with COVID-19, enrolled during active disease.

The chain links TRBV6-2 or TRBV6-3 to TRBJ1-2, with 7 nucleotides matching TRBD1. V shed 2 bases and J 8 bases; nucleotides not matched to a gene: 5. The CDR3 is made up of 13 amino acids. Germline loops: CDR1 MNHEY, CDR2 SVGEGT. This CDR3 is CASSYRGQTGYTF. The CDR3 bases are TGTGCCAGCAGTTACCGGGGACAGACCGGCTACACCTTC.

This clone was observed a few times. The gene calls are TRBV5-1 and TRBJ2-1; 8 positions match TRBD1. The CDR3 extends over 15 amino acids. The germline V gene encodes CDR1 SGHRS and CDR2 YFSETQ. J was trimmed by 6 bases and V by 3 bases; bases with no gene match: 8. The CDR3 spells CASSWTGQAPNEQFF. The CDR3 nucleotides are TGCGCCAGCAGCTGGACGGGACAGGCTCCCAATGAGCAGTTCTTC.

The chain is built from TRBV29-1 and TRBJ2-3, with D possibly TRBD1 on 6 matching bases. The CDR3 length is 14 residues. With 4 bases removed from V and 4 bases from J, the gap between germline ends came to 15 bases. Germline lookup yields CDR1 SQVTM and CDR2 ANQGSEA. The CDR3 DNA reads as TGCAGCGTTGTGAGTCAGGGGTTCCCAGATACGCAGTATTTT. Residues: CSVVSQGFPDTQYF.

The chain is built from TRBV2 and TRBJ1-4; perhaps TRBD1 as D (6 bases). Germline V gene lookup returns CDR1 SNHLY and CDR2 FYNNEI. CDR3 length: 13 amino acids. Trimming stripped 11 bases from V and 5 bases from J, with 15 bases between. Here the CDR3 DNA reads TGTGCCGAGGGGCAGGGGCGCAATGAAAAACTGTTTTTT. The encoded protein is CAEGQGRNEKLFF.

The CDR3 DNA is TGTGCCAGCTCACCAGGAGACAGAGATGGCTACACCTTC. Protein sequence: CASSPGDRDGYTF. The rearrangement joins TRBV18 to TRBJ1-2; D might be TRBD1 (5 bases). CDR1 and CDR2 from the germline V gene are KGHSH and LQKENI. This CDR3 has 13 amino acids. Trimming removed 2 bases at V and 6 bases at J, with 10 bases between.

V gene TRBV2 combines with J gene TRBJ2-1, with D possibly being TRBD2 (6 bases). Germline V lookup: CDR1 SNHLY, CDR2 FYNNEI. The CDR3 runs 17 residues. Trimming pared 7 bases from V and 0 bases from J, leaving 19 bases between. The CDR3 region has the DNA TGTGCCAGCACCCTTAGCGGTCCCTCTAGCTCCTACAATGAGCAGTTCTTC. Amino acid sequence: CASTLSGPSSSYNEQFF.

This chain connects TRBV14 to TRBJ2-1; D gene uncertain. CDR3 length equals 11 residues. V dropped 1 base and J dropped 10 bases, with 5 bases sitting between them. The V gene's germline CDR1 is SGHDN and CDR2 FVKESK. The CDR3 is CASSQVLEQFF. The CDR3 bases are TGTGCCAGCAGCCAAGTATTAGAGCAGTTCTTC. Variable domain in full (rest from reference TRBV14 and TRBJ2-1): EAGVTQFPSHSVIEKGQTVTLRCDPISGHDNLYWYRRVMGKEIKFLLHFVKESKQDESGMPNNRFLAERTGGTYSTLKVQPAELEDSGVYFCASSQVLEQFFGPGTRLTVL.

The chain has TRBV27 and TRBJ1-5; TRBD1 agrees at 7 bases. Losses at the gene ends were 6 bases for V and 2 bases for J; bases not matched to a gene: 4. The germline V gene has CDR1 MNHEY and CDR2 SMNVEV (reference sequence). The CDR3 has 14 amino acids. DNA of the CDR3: TGTGCCAGCAGGGAAGGGGGCGGCAATCAGCCCCAGCATTTT. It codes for CASREGGGNQPQHF.

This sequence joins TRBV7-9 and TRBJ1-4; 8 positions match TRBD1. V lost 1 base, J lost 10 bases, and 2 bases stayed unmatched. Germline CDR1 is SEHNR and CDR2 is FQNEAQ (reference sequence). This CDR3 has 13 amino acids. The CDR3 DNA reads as TGTGCCAGCAGCTTAGTACAGGGGGGAAAACTGTTTTTT. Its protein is CASSLVQGGKLFF.

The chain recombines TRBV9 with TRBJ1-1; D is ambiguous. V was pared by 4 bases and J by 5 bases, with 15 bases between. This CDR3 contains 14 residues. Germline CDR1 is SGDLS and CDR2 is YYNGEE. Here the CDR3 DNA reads TGTGCCAGCAGCCCCTCCGGGTTATTAACTGAAGCTTTCTTT. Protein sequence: CASSPSGLLTEAFF.

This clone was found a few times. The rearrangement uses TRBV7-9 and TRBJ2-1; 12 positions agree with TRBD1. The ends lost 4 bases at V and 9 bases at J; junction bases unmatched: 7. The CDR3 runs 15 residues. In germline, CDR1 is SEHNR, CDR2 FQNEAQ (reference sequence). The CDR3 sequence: CASSSTGTGGFEQFF. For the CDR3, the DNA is TGTGCCAGCAGCTCCACAGGGACAGGGGGCTTTGAGCAGTTCTTC.

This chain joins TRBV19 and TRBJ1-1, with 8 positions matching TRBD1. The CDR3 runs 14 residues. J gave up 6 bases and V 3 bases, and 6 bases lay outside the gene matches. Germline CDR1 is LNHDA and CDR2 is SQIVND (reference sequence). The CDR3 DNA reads TGTGCCAGTAGTATGGACAGGGTGCGGGCTGAAGCTTTCTTT. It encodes CASSMDRVRAEAFF.

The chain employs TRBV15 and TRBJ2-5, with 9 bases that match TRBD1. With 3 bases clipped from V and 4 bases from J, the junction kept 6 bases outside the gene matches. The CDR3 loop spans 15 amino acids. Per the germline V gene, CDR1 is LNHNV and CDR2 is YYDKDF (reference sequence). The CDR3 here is CATSRDGQGTETQYF. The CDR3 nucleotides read TGTGCCACCAGCAGGGATGGACAGGGGACAGAGACCCAGTACTTC.

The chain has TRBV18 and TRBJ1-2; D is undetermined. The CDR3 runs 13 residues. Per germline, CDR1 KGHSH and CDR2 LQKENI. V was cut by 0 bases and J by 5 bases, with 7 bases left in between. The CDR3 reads CASSPPSAYGYTF. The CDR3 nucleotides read TGTGCCAGCTCACCACCTAGCGCATATGGCTACACCTTC.

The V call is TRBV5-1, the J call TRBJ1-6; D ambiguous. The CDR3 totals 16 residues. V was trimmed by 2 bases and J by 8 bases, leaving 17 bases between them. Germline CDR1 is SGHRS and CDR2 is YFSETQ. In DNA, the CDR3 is TGCGCCAGCAGCTTACTCCCGGGATCCGGGGATTCACCCCTCCACTTT. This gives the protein CASSLLPGSGDSPLHF. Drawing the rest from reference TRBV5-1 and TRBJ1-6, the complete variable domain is KAGVTQTPRYLIKTRGQQVTLSCSPISGHRSVSWYQQTPGQGLQFLFEYFSETQRNKGNFPGRFSGRQFSNSRSEMNVSTLELGDSALYLCASSLLPGSGDSPLHFGNGTRLTVT.

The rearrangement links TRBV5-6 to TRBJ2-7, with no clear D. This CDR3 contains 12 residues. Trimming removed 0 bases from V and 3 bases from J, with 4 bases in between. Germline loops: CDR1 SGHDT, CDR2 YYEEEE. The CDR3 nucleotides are TGTGCCAGCAGCTTGGATAACTACGAGCAGTACTTC. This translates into CASSLDNYEQYF.

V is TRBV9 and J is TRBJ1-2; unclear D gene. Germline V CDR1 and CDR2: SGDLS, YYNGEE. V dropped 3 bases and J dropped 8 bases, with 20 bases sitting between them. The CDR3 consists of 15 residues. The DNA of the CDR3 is TGTGCCAGCAGCGCCGCCTCCGGCCCCGGGAAAGGCTACACCTTC. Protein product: CASSAASGPGKGYTF.

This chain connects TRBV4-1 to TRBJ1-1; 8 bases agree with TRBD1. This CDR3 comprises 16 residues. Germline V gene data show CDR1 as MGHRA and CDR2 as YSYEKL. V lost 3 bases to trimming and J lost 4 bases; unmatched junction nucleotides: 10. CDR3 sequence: CASSHTAGGARTEAFF. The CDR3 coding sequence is TGCGCCAGCAGCCATACCGCAGGGGGCGCCCGCACTGAAGCTTTCTTT.

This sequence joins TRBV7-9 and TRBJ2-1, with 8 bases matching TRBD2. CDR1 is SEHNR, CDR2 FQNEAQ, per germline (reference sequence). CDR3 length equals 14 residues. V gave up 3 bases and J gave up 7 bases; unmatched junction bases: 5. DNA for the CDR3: TGTGCCAGCAGCTTTAGCGGGAAGGTAAATGAGCAGTTCTTC. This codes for CASSFSGKVNEQFF.

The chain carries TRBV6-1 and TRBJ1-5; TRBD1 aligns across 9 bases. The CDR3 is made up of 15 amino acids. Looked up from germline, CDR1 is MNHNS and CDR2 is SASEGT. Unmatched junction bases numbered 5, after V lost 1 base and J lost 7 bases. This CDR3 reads CASSEVWTGDQPQHF. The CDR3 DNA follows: TGTGCCAGCAGTGAAGTTTGGACAGGGGACCAGCCCCAGCATTTT.

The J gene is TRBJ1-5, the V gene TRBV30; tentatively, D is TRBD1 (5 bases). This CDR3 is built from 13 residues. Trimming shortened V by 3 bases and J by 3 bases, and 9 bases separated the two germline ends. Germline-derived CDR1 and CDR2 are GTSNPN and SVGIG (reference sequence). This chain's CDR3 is CAWRDNHNQPQHF. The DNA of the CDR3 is TGTGCCTGGAGGGACAACCACAATCAGCCCCAGCATTTT.

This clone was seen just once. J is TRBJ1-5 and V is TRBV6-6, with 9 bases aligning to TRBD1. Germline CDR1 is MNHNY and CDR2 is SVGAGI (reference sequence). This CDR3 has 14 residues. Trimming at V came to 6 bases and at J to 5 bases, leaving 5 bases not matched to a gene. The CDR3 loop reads CASSPGQGYQPQHF. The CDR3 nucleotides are TGTGCCAGCAGCCCTGGACAGGGGTATCAGCCCCAGCATTTT.

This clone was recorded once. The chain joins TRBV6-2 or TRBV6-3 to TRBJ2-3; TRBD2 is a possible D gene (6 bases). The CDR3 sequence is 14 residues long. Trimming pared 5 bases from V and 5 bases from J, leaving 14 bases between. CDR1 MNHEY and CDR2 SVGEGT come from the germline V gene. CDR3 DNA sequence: TGTGCCAGCAGTGAGGAGGGGCTCAGAGATACGCAGTATTTT. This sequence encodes CASSEEGLRDTQYF.

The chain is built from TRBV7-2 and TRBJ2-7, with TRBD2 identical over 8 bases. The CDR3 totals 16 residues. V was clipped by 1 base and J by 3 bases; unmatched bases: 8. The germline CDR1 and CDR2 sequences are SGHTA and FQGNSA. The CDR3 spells CASSLVISGTFYEQYF. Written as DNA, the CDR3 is TGTGCCAGCAGCTTAGTTATTAGCGGGACCTTCTACGAGCAGTACTTC.

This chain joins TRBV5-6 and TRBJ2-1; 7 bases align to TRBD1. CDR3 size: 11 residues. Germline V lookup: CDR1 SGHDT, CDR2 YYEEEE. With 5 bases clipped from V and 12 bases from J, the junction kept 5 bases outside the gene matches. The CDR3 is CASSVQGMQFF. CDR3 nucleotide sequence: TGTGCCAGCAGTGTACAGGGGATGCAGTTCTTC.

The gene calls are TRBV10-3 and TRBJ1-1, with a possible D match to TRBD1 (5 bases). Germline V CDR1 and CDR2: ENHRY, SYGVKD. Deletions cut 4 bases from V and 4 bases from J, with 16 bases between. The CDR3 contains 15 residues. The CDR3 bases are TGTGCCATCAGTGGCGGGACTCCGGGCGGCACTGAAGCTTTCTTT. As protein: CAISGGTPGGTEAFF.

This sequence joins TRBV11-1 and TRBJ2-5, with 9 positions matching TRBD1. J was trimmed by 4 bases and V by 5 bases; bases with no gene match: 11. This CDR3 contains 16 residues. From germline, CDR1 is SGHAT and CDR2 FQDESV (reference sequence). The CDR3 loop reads CASSPYRGREGETQYF. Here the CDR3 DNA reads TGTGCCAGCAGCCCATACAGGGGGCGCGAGGGAGAGACCCAGTACTTC.